Each of the 9 T cell receptor beta chains below was sequenced from the same sample in a study of blood T cell repertoires in COVID-19. Profiling relied on immunoSEQ multiplex PCR, and the TCRdb table lists in-frame clones only, not all of them. Among 300,000 to 400,000 clones listed, around 89% were seen once. The sequenced sample consisted of peripheral blood. Receptors originate from a woman younger than 45 with COVID-19, enrolled during active disease.

This chain joins TRBV13 and TRBJ2-5; 10 nucleotides align to TRBD2. CDR1 is PRHDT, CDR2 FYEKMQ, per germline (reference sequence). The CDR3 extends over 14 amino acids. V shed 5 bases, J shed 3 bases, and the junction held 3 bases outside the gene matches. The CDR3 DNA is TGTGCCAGCAGCCGAGGACTAGCGGAAGAGACCCAGTACTTC. This gives the protein CASSRGLAEETQYF. Looking up the rest from reference TRBV13 and TRBJ2-5 gives the full variable domain: AAGVIQSPRHLIKEKRETATLKCYPIPRHDTVYWYQQGPGQDPQFLISFYEKMQSDKGSIPDRFSAQQFSDYHSELNMSSLELGDSALYFCASSRGLAEETQYFGPGTRLLVL.

This clone appeared a single time. The rearrangement joins TRBV3-1 (or the pseudogene TRBV3-2) to TRBJ2-3, with D unresolved. This CDR3 is 12 amino acids long. In germline, CDR1 is LGHDT, CDR2 YNNKEL (reference sequence). V lost 5 bases and J 2 bases, leaving 5 bases between the germline ends. This CDR3 is CASSTATDTQYF. The CDR3 DNA reads as TGTGCCAGCAGCACAGCCACAGATACGCAGTATTTT.

The chain has TRBV15 and TRBJ2-7; TRBD1 might be the D (5 bases). The CDR3 runs to 15 residues. Trimming shortened V by 3 bases and J by 0 bases, and 12 bases separated the two germline ends. Looked up from germline, CDR1 is LNHNV and CDR2 is YYDKDF (reference sequence). CDR3 nucleotides: TGTGCCACCAGCAGTTCTGGGGCTTTCTCCTACGAGCAGTACGTC. Protein: CATSSSGAFSYEQYV.

This sequence joins TRBV19 and TRBJ1-1; possibly TRBD1 for D (5 bases). Germline-derived CDR1 and CDR2 are LNHDA and SQIVND (reference sequence). With 3 bases removed from V and 4 bases from J, the gap between germline ends came to 12 bases. The length of the CDR3 is 14 residues. CDR3 sequence reads: CASSIGGEGTEAFF. CDR3 bases: TGTGCCAGTAGTATTGGAGGGGAGGGCACTGAAGCTTTCTTT.

The chain couples TRBV9 to TRBJ1-3, with 8 bases matching TRBD1. The CDR3 covers 14 residues. Germline CDR1 reads SGDLS; CDR2 reads YYNGEE. Trimming cost V 3 bases and J 4 bases; bases outside gene matches: 3. CDR3 loop: CASSGDRLGNTIYF. The CDR3 DNA follows: TGTGCCAGCAGCGGGGACAGGCTCGGAAACACCATATATTTT.

V gene TRBV2 combines with J gene TRBJ1-5, with 8 bases fitting TRBD1. Trimming removed 7 bases from V and 11 bases from J; junction bases left unmatched: 13. CDR1 is SNHLY and CDR2 is FYNNEI in the germline V gene. The CDR3 consists of 14 residues. The CDR3 loop reads CASTATGAEGAQHF. In nucleotides, the CDR3 is TGTGCCAGCACGGCGACAGGGGCGGAGGGCGCCCAGCATTTT.

The genes are TRBV2 and TRBJ1-1, with D hard to call. The germline V gene encodes CDR1 SNHLY and CDR2 FYNNEI. The CDR3 runs 13 residues. V lost 7 bases to trimming and J lost 0 bases, with 9 bases between them. The CDR3, as DNA: TGTGCCAGCACTGGAGAAATGAACACTGAAGCTTTCTTT. Amino acid sequence: CASTGEMNTEAFF.

This clone came up a few times. The germline gene is not matched at one end of the junction; a read error may be the cause. The chain links TRBV9 to TRBJ1-2; TRBD1 aligns across 11 bases. Germline lookup yields CDR1 SGDLS and CDR2 YYNGEE. This CDR3 region has 15 residues. In DNA, the CDR3 is TGTGCCAGCAGCGGCTATTCCGGGACAGGGGGTTCGTACGCCTTC. This sequence encodes CASSGYSGTGGSYAF.

This chain links TRBV7-8 with TRBJ1-1, with 10 positions matching TRBD1. In germline, CDR1 is SGHVS, CDR2 FQNEAQ. The CDR3 consists of 18 residues. The ends lost 1 base at V and 3 bases at J; junction bases unmatched: 11. CDR3: CASSLVRLRQGAYTEAFF. CDR3 coding DNA: TGTGCCAGCAGCTTAGTGAGGCTGAGACAGGGGGCTTACACTGAAGCTTTCTTT.